The clone carrying this T cell receptor (beta chain) showed up just a few times. Its antigen is unidentified. This sample is drawn from a study of CD8+ T cells in alopecia areata. Extracted from the samples, RNA was reverse transcribed into cDNA to serve as the sequencing template. Measured with immunoSEQ multiplex PCR; TCRdb has only the in-frame clones, and not every one. The data contain about 98,000 clones, roughly two fifths of them seen just once; the ten biggest clones take up around 0.8%. Findings of the study overall: It was less clear whether patients shared TCRs than it was in mice, possibly because of HLA.

Germline trimming cut 6 bases from V and 5 bases from J; bases unmatched to any gene: 16. CDR1 and CDR2 from the germline V gene are SNHLY and FYNNEI. The CDR3 loop spans 17 amino acids. The sequenced sample was CD4+ T cells sorted from blood. The clonotype originates from a human donor with alopecia areata. This chain links TRBV2 with TRBJ1-5; 7 bases are a match to TRBD1. The CDR3 nucleotides are TGTGCCAGCAGCCAGGGACAGAGCCCCATAGTTTATCAGCCCCAGCATTTT. Protein product: CASSQGQSPIVYQPQHF.